The TCR beta chain described here comes from a study of Graves' ophthalmopathy and Graves' hyperthyroidism. Study overall: No treatment had been given when peripheral blood was collected at initial diagnosis.

V lost 6 bases and J lost 10, with 21 bases in between. The CDR3 runs 14 residues. Broader study findings: Using a 13-signature model, the authors split ophthalmopathy from stable hyperthyroidism, with just under 90% sensitivity and approximately 78% specificity.

Using RNA transcripts, the TCR beta CDR3 regions were amplified. Amplification began with first-round RT-PCR using HTBI primers, then second-round multiplex PCR was performed. One entry per CDR3 protein results from TCRdb running MiXCR on the multiplex PCR reads. The sample contains about 480,000 distinct CDR3 sequences, approximately 15% of which appear only once. About this clonotype: Antigen unknown.

The sample comprised blood. The chain recombines TRBV12-3 or TRBV12-4 with TRBJ1-1, with TRBD1 as a possible D gene (5 bases). The clonotype comes from a woman aged 30 to 39 with Graves' ophthalmopathy. The CDR3 sequence: CASSLTAKGPGAFF. The CDR3, as DNA: TGTGCCAGCAGCTTGACAGCCAAGGGACCTGGAGCTTTCTTT.